A single sample gave rise to the 8 T cell receptor beta chains below, sequenced in a study of technical replicates of blood from several donors. Using immunoSEQ multiplex PCR, the repertoire was profiled, and TCRdb retains in-frame clones only, with some absent. The sample contains under 85,000 clones, 85% to 95% of which appear only once. The sequenced material came from T cells isolated from PBMCs. These receptors all stem from a human donor in good health.

DNA for the CDR3: TGTGCCAGCAGCTTAAGCGGGATCGGGGAGCTGTTTTTT. Translated: CASSLSGIGELFF. V gene TRBV6-5 combines with J gene TRBJ2-2, with 7 bases lining up with TRBD2. J lost 7 bases, V lost 6 bases, and 5 bases had no gene match. The CDR3 runs 13 residues. Germline CDR1 is MNHEY and CDR2 is SVGAGI.

The chain joins TRBV18 to TRBJ1-1; D not resolved. The CDR3 is made up of 14 amino acids. Per the germline V gene, CDR1 is KGHSH and CDR2 is LQKENI. V lost 0 bases and J lost 4, with 9 bases in between. CDR3 sequence reads: CASSPPTRSTEAFF. The DNA for the CDR3 is TGTGCCAGCTCACCACCAACAAGGAGCACTGAAGCTTTCTTT.

The count of this clone is one. This chain links TRBV11-3 with TRBJ2-1; TRBD2 aligns across 8 bases. Germline CDR1 and CDR2: SGHNT and YENEEA. The CDR3 covers 14 residues. J lost 4 bases, V lost 4 bases, and 3 bases had no gene match. CDR3 loop: CASSSGGYYNEQFF. The CDR3 DNA sequence: TGTGCCAGCAGCTCGGGGGGGTATTACAATGAGCAGTTCTTC. Full variable domain (missing parts from reference TRBV11-3 and TRBJ2-1): EAGVVQSPRYKIIEKKQPVAFWCNPISGHNTLYWYLQNLGQGPELLIRYENEEAVDDSQLPKDRFSAERLKGVDSTLKIQPAELGDSAVYLCASSSGGYYNEQFFGPGTRLTVL.

This chain links TRBV7-9 with TRBJ2-1, with 7 nucleotides matching TRBD2. J lost 3 bases, V lost 3 bases, and 5 bases had no gene match. The CDR3 runs to 15 residues. Germline V gene sequence: CDR1 SEHNR, CDR2 FQNEAQ (reference sequence). Here the CDR3 DNA reads TGTGCCAGCAGCTTCGGGAGGAGGTTCTACAATGAGCAGTTCTTC. Amino acid sequence: CASSFGRRFYNEQFF.

The gene calls are TRBV6-6 and TRBJ2-5; D might be TRBD1 (7 bases). The CDR3 consists of 14 residues. Trimming shortened V by 4 bases and J by 5 bases, and 14 bases separated the two germline ends. Germline CDR1 reads MNHNY; CDR2 reads SVGAGI (reference sequence). The CDR3 nucleotides are TGTGCCAGCAGTTTGCAGGGGGGATCGGAGACCCAGTACTTC. It yields the protein CASSLQGGSETQYF.

V is TRBV7-3 and J is TRBJ2-1, with a weak D call TRBD1 (5 bases). Between the trimmed V and J ends, which lost 2 bases and 5 bases, there was a span of 10 bases. The germline CDR1 and CDR2 sequences are SGHTA and FQGTGA. The CDR3 consists of 14 residues. Here the CDR3 reads CASSLRPGNNEQFF. CDR3 bases: TGTGCCAGCAGCTTACGGCCAGGGAACAATGAGCAGTTCTTC.

V is TRBV4-2 and J is TRBJ1-1; 9 nucleotides agree with TRBD1. CDR1 and CDR2 (germline): LGHNA, YNFKEQ. Trimming removed 3 bases from V and 5 bases from J; junction bases left unmatched: 7. The CDR3 spans 15 residues. The CDR3 sequence: CASSQVRDRATEAFF. The CDR3 bases are TGTGCCAGCAGCCAGGTCCGGGACAGGGCAACTGAAGCTTTCTTT.

The V and J genes are TRBV18 and TRBJ2-1, with D unclear. The CDR3 is 12 residues long. Germline V gene lookup returns CDR1 KGHSH and CDR2 LQKENI. V dropped 6 bases and J dropped 5 bases, with 8 bases sitting between them. As DNA, the CDR3 is TGTGCCAGCTCCCCTAGAGACAATGAGCAGTTCTTC. Amino acid sequence: CASSPRDNEQFF.